This T cell receptor (beta chain) was found in a study of control samples from healthy donors and cancer patients. The CDR3 sequence is 12 residues long. Trimming removed 4 bases at V and 4 bases at J, with 7 bases between. Germline V gene lookup returns CDR1 MGHRA and CDR2 YSYEKL. Repertoires were generated with immunoSEQ multiplex PCR, while TCRdb's copy carries only in-frame clones and drops some. This table has about 150,000 clones, approximately 93% appearing once. Source material: blood. This TCR derives from a man aged 35 to 55 in good health. This chain links TRBV4-1 with TRBJ2-5; a possible D gene is TRBD1 (5 bases). The CDR3: CASSPQGETQYF. The DNA of the CDR3 is TGCGCCAGCAGCCCGCAGGGAGAGACCCAGTACTTC.